This entry concerns a single T cell receptor (beta chain). The sample comes from a study of T cell responses to AZD1222 COVID-19 vaccine. Using immunoSEQ multiplex PCR, the repertoire was profiled, and TCRdb retains in-frame clones only, with some absent. Of 70,000 to 95,000 clones in the sample, roughly nine tenths were seen once. The material sequenced was peripheral blood, taken on day 0 of AZD1222 vaccination. The receptor was derived from an adult in good health.

CDR3 amino acids: CASSSTDGTQETQYF. CDR3 sequence (DNA): TGCGCCAGCAGCTCAACGGACGGAACTCAAGAGACCCAGTACTTC. V and J are TRBV5-1 and TRBJ2-5; D gene unclear. V was pared by 3 bases and J by 2 bases, with 14 bases between. Germline V gene sequence: CDR1 SGHRS, CDR2 YFSETQ. CDR3 size: 15 residues.